Listed below are T cell receptor beta chains from one sample, sequenced in a study of long-term antiretroviral therapy in people with HIV. Some clones are missing from TCRdb's copy, which holds only in-frame ones; the method was immunoSEQ multiplex PCR. The table includes tens of thousands of clones, nearly 90% detected once. The input for sequencing was unsorted PBMCs, taken 0.6 years after starting antiretroviral therapy. Receptors were obtained from a man aged 55 to 70 with HIV. Each CDR3 is given with its conserved first and last residue. The D gene is left open where the match is weak. Expanded clones are given a class, and other clones once, few, many or no size at all.

TRBV5-5	TRBD1	.	TRBJ1-2	TGTGCCAGCAGCTTGGCTCAGGGGGCGAGTGGCTACACCTTC	CASSLAQGASGYTF
TRBV6-1	TRBD1	once	TRBJ2-3	TGTGCCAGCAGGCGGACAGGTACAGATACGCAGTATTTT	CASRRTGTDTQYF
TRBV10-2	.	.	TRBJ1-3	TGCGCCAGCCGGACGACGGGCTCTGGAAACACCATATATTTT	CASRTTGSGNTIYF
TRBV10-3	TRBD2	.	TRBJ2-3	TGTGCCATCAGGAGGGGACTAGCGGGAGTAGATACGCAGTATTTT	CAIRRGLAGVDTQYF
TRBV12-5	TRBD1	.	TRBJ1-3	TGTGCTAGTGGTTTCTGGACAGGGGGAAACACCATATATTTT	CASGFWTGGNTIYF
TRBV29-1	TRBD2	.	TRBJ2-5	TGCAGCCTTAGCGGGATAGGTGGAGAGACCCAGTACTTC	CSLSGIGGETQYF
TRBV25-1	.	.	TRBJ2-1	TGTGCCAGCAGTCAGTATCAGGGAGCCTACAATGAGCAGTTCTTC	CASSQYQGAYNEQFF
TRBV5-1	TRBD1	.	TRBJ2-5	TGCGCCAGCAGCGTACAGGGGGGACAAGAGACCCAGTACTTC	CASSVQGGQETQYF
TRBV6-5	.	.	TRBJ2-7	TGTGCCAGCAGTCAAGCTCTGGAGCAGTACTTC	CASSQALEQYF
TRBV15	.	.	TRBJ2-3	TGTGCCACCAGCAGAGATCGCGGGGCCGGCACAGATACGCAGTATTTT	CATSRDRGAGTDTQYF
TRBV29-1	.	once	TRBJ2-3	TGCAGCGTTGAATTCCCCCTACAGGGCCGCGCAGATACGCAGTATTTT	CSVEFPLQGRADTQYF
TRBV7-9	TRBD1	.	TRBJ2-6	TGTGCCAGCAGCTCGTTTTATCAGGGGGCGCAACCTGGGGCCAACGTCCTGACTTTC	CASSSFYQGAQPGANVLTF
TRBV11-2	TRBD1	.	TRBJ2-7	TGTGCCAGCAGCCGACAGGGCTACGAGCAGTACTTC	CASSRQGYEQYF
TRBV7-9	TRBD1	.	TRBJ2-5	TGTGCCAGCAGCTTACCCCGACAGGGCGGGGAGACCCAGTACTTC	CASSLPRQGGETQYF
TRBV11-3	TRBD2	.	TRBJ2-1	TGTGCCAGCAGCTTAGGGCGGACTAGCGGGCTCGATGAGCAGTTCTTC	CASSLGRTSGLDEQFF
TRBV6-5	.	.	TRBJ2-7	TGTGCCAGCAGCCCCCGGGACACCCTCTACGAGCAGTACTTC	CASSPRDTLYEQYF
TRBV5-1	TRBD1	.	TRBJ2-7	TGCGCCAGCAGCTTGGGGTTCGGGTTGGGACAGGGGGCGAATCAGCAGTACTTC	CASSLGFGLGQGANQQYF
TRBV7-2	.	.	TRBJ1-5	TGTGCCAGCAGCTCAGCAGGCGGCTATCAGCCCCAGCATTTT	CASSSAGGYQPQHF
TRBV29-1	.	few	TRBJ2-3	TGCAGCGTGGGGGCAACGCAGGGGTCAGATACGCAGTATTTT	CSVGATQGSDTQYF
TRBV11-2	.	once	TRBJ2-7	TGTGCCAGCAGCTTAGACCGGTACGAGCAGTACTTC	CASSLDRYEQYF
TRBV9	TRBD2	.	TRBJ2-5	TGTGCCAGCAGCGACGGGACTAGCGGCTCCTCTCCTGGGGAGACCCAGTACTTC	CASSDGTSGSSPGETQYF
TRBV5-1	TRBD1	.	TRBJ2-3	TGCGCCAGCAGCTCGGGACAGGGGGGAACAGATACGCAGTATTTT	CASSSGQGGTDTQYF
TRBV19	.	once	TRBJ2-5	TGTGCCAGTAGTATCCGACAGAATCGCGTACAAGAGACCCAGTACTTC	CASSIRQNRVQETQYF
TRBV19	TRBD2	.	TRBJ2-7	TGTGCCAGTAGTATATCCCTGGGCGGGAGGGCGTACGAGCAGTACTTC	CASSISLGGRAYEQYF
TRBV28	TRBD1	.	TRBJ1-1	TGTGCCAGCAGTCCCTCGACAGGGGGCGTCACTGAAGCTTTCTTT	CASSPSTGGVTEAFF
TRBV5-1	TRBD2	.	TRBJ2-3	TGCGCCAGCAGCTTGCCTAGCGGGGAACGGTCTACCACAGATACGCAGTATTTT	CASSLPSGERSTTDTQYF
TRBV10-1	.	.	TRBJ2-2	TGCGCCAGCAGTGAAGGAGGGATTACGAACACCGGGGAGCTGTTTTTT	CASSEGGITNTGELFF
TRBV6-5	.	.	TRBJ1-5	TGTGCCAGCAGTTCCAGGGCTTGGGTCGAGCATTTT	CASSSRAWVEHF
TRBV18	TRBD1	.	TRBJ1-2	TGTGCCAGCTCACCTGGGACAGGGATCCATGGCTACACCTTC	CASSPGTGIHGYTF
TRBV6-1	TRBD1	once	TRBJ2-7	TGTGCCAGCAGTGCGGGGGACAGGGGTTACTACGAGCAGTACTTC	CASSAGDRGYYEQYF
TRBV29-1	.	.	TRBJ2-5	TGCAGCGTTGGAGGACTGGGAGAGACCCAGTACTTC	CSVGGLGETQYF
TRBV7-3	TRBD1	once	TRBJ1-6	TGTGCCAGCAGCACTCCGGGACAGTTTCATTCACCCCTCCACTTT	CASSTPGQFHSPLHF
TRBV5-1	TRBD1	.	TRBJ1-2	TGCGCCAGCAGCTTGGGATGGGACAGCTATGGCTACACCTTC	CASSLGWDSYGYTF
TRBV7-8	.	.	TRBJ1-6	TGTGCCAGCAGCTTAGAACAGTATAATTCACCCCTCCACTTT	CASSLEQYNSPLHF
TRBV7-3	TRBD2	few	TRBJ2-1	TGTGCCAGCAGCCCCGGGACTAGCGGGGGGAGTGAGCAGTTCTTC	CASSPGTSGGSEQFF
TRBV5-1	TRBD1	.	TRBJ2-3	TGCGCCAGCAGCCCCCCTGGGACAGGGAGTATAGATACGCAGTATTTT	CASSPPGTGSIDTQYF
TRBV27	.	.	TRBJ1-1	TGTGCCAGCAGTTTAACCCAGGGAGGGAACACTGAAGCTTTCTTT	CASSLTQGGNTEAFF
TRBV6-6	.	.	TRBJ2-5	TGTGCCAGCAGTGCTACCATTGGGTCGGGGACCCAGTACTTC	CASSATIGSGTQYF
TRBV19	.	.	TRBJ1-3	TGTGCCAGTAGCGATGACATTCAGTACAGGGTAACGGGAAACACCATATATTTT	CASSDDIQYRVTGNTIYF
TRBV6-5	.	.	TRBJ1-4	TGTGCCAGCAGTTACGAAACCCCGCCAAACAATGAAAAACTGTTTTTT	CASSYETPPNNEKLFF
TRBV11-2	TRBD2	.	TRBJ2-1	TGTGCCAGCAGAAACCGGGGCAGGGCGGGGGACAATGAGCAGTTCTTC	CASRNRGRAGDNEQFF